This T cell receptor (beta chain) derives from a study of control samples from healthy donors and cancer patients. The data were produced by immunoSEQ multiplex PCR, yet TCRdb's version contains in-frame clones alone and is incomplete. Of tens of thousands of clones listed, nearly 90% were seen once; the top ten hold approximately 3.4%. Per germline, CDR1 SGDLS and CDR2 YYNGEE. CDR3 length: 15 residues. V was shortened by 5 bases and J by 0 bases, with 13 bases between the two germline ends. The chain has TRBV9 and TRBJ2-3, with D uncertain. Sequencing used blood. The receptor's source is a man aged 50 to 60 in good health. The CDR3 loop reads CASSLYGTSTDTQYF. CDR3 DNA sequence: TGTGCCAGCAGTTTGTACGGCACTAGCACAGATACGCAGTATTTT. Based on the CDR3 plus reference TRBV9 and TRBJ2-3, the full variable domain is DSGVTQTPKHLITATGQRVTLRCSPRSGDLSVYWYQQSLDQGLQFLIQYYNGEERAKGNILERFSAQQFPDLHSELNLSSLELGDSALYFCASSLYGTSTDTQYFGPGTRLTVL.